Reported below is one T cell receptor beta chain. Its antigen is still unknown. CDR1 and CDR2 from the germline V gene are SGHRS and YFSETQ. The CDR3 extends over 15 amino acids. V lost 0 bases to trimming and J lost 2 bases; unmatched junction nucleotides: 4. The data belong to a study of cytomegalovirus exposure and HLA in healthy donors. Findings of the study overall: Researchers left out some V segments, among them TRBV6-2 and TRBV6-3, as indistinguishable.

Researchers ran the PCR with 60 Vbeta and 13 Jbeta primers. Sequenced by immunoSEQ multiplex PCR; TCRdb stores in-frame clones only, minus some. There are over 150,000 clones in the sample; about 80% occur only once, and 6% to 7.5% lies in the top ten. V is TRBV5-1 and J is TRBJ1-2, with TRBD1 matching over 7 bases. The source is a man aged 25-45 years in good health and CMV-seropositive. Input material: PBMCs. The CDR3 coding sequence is TGCGCCAGCAGCTTGGTTGGGACAGTGAACTATGGCTACACCTTC. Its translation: CASSLVGTVNYGYTF.